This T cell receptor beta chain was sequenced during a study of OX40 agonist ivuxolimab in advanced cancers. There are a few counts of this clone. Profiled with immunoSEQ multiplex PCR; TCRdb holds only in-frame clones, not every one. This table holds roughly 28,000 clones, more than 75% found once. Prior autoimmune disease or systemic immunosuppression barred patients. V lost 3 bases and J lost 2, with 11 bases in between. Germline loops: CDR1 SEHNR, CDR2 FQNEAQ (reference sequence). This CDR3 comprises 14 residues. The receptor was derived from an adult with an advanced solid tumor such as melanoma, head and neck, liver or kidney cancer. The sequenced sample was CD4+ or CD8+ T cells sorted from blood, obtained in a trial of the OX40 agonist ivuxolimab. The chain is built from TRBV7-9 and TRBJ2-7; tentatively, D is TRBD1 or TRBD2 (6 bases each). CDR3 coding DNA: TGTGCCAGCAGCTTCGGGGGCCCGACCTACGAGCAGTACTTC. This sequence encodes CASSFGGPTYEQYF.